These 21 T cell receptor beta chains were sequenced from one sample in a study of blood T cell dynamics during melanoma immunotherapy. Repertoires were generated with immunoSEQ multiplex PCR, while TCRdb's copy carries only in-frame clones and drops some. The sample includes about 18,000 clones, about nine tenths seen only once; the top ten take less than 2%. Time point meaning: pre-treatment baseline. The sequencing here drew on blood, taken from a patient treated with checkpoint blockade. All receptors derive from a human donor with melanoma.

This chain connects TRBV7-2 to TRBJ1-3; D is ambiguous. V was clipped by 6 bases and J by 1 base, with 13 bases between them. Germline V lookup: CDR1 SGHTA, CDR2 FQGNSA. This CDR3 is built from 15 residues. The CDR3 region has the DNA TGTGCCAGCAGATATACGGCGAAGTCTGGAAACACCATATATTTT. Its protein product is CASRYTAKSGNTIYF. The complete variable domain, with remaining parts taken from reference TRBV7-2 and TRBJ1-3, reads GAGVSQSPSNKVTEKGKDVELRCDPISGHTALYWYRQSLGQGLEFLIYFQGNSAPDKSGLPSDRFSAERTGGSVSTLTIQRTQQEDSAVYLCASRYTAKSGNTIYFGEGSWLTVV.

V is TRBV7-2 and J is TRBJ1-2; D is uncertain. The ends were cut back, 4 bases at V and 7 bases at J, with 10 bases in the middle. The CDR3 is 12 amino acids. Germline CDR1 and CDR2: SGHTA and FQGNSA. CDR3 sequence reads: CASSSPKGGYTF. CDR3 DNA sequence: TGTGCCAGCAGCTCCCCGAAAGGTGGCTACACCTTC.

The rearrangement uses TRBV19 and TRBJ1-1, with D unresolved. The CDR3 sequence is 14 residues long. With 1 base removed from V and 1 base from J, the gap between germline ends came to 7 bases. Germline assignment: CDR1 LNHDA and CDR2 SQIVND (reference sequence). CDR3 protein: CASSIGQQNTEAFF. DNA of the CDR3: TGTGCCAGTAGTATAGGTCAGCAGAACACTGAAGCTTTCTTT.

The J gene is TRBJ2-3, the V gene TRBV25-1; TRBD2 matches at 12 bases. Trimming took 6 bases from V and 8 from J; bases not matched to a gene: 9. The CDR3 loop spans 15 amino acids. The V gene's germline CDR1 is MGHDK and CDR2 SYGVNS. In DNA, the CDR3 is TGTGCCAGCAGCCTCTGGACTAGCGGGGCAGGTACGCAGTATTTT. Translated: CASSLWTSGAGTQYF.

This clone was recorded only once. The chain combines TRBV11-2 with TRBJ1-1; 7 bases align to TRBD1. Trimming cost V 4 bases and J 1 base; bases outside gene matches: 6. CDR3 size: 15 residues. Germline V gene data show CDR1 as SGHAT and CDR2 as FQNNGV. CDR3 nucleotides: TGTGCCAGCAGCTGGACAGGACTGGGGAACACTGAAGCTTTCTTT. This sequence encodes CASSWTGLGNTEAFF.

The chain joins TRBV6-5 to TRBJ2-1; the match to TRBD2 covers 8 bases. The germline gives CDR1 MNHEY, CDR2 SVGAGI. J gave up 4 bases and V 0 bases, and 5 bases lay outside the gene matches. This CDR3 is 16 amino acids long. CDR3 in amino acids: CASSYSPGGSYNEQFF. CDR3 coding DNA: TGTGCCAGCAGTTACTCGCCGGGAGGGAGTTACAATGAGCAGTTCTTC.

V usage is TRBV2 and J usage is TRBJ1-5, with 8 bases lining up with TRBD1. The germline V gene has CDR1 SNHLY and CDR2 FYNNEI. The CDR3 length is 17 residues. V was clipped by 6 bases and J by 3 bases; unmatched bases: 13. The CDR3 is CASRSGYRQGNNQPQHF. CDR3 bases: TGTGCCAGCAGATCAGGCTACAGACAGGGGAACAATCAGCCCCAGCATTTT.

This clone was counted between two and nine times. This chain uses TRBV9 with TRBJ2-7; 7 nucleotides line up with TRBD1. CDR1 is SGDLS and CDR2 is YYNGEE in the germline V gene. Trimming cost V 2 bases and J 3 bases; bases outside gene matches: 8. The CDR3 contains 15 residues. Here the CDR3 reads CASSVTGTASYEQYF. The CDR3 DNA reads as TGTGCCAGCAGCGTCACCGGGACAGCGAGCTACGAGCAGTACTTC.

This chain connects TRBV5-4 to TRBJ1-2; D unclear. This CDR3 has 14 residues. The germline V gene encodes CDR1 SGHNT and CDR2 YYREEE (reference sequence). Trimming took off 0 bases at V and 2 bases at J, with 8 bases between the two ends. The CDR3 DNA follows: TGTGCCAGCAGCTTGGGACTGCCAAACTATGGCTACACCTTC. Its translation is CASSLGLPNYGYTF. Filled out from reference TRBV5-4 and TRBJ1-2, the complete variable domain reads ETGVTQSPTHLIKTRGQQVTLRCSSQSGHNTVSWYQQALGQGPQFIFQYYREEENGRGNFPPRFSGLQFPNYSSELNVNALELDDSALYLCASSLGLPNYGYTFGSGTRLTVV.

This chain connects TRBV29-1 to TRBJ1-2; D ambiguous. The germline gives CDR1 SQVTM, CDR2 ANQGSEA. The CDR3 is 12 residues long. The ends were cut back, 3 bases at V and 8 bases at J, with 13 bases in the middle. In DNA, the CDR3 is TGCAGCGTTGAGGCAGGCATAAGGGGCTACACCTTC. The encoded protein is CSVEAGIRGYTF. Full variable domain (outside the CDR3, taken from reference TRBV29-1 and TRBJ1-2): SAVISQKPSRDICQRGTSLTIQCQVDSQVTMMFWYRQQPGQSLTLIATANQGSEATYESGFVIDKFPISRPNLTFSTLTVSNMSPEDSSIYLCSVEAGIRGYTFGSGTRLTVV.

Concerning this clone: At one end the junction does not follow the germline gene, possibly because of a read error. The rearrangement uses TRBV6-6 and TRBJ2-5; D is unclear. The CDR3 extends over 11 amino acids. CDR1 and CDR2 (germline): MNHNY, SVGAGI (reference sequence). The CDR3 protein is CASSEPPLVDF. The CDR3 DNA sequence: TGTGCCAGCAGTGAACCTCCGCTGGTCGACTTC.

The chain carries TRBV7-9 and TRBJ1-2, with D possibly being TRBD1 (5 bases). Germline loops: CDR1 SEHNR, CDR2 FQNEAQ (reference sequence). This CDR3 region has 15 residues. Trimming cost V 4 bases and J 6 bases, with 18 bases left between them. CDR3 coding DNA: TGTGCCAGCAGCTCCCAGGGCTTACCTCGTAATGGCTACACCTTC. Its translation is CASSSQGLPRNGYTF.

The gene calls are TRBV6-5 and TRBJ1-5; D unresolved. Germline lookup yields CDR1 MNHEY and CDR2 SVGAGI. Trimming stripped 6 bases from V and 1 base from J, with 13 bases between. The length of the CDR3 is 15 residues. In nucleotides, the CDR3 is TGTGCCAGCAGACCACCGGGTTCGAGCAATCAGCCCCAGCATTTT. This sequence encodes CASRPPGSSNQPQHF.

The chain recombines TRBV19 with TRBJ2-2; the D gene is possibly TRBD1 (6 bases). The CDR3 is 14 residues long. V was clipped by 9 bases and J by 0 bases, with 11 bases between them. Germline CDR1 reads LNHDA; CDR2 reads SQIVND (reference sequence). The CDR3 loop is CASRGQSNTGELFF. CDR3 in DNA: TGTGCCAGCCGAGGACAGTCGAACACCGGGGAGCTGTTTTTT.

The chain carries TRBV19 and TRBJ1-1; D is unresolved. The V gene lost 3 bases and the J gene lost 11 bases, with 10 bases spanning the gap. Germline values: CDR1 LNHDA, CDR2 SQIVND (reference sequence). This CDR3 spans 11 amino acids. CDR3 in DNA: TGTGCCAGTAGTATGGAGGGATCGGCTTTCTTT. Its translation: CASSMEGSAFF.

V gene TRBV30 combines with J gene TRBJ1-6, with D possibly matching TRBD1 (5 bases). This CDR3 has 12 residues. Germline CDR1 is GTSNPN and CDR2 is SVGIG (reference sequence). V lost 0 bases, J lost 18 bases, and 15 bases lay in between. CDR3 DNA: TGTGCCTGGAGTGTACGTAGGGGCACAGCCCACTTT. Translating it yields CAWSVRRGTAHF.

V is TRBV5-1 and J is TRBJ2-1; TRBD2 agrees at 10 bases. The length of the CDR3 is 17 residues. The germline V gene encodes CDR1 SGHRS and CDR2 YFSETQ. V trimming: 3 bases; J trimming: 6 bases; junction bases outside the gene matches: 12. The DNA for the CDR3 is TGCGCCAGCAGCTCTGCGATCACTAGCGGGACTTTCAATGAGCAGTTCTTC. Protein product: CASSSAITSGTFNEQFF.

The CDR3 DNA follows: TGTGCCTGGAGTCCAAGGGGGGGTGGTAATGGCTACACCTTC. Its translation is CAWSPRGGGNGYTF. The rearrangement joins TRBV30 to TRBJ1-2; TRBD1 is a possible D gene (6 bases). Looked up from germline, CDR1 is GTSNPN and CDR2 is SVGIG (reference sequence). With 2 bases removed from V and 6 bases from J, the gap between germline ends came to 16 bases. The CDR3 length is 14 residues.

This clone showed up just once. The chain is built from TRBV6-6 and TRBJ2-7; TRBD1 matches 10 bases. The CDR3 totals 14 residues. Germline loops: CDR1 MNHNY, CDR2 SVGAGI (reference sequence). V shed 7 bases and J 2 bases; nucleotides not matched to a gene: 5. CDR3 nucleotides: TGTGCCAGCACCGCCGGGACAGGGGCCTACGAGCAGTACTTC. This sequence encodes CASTAGTGAYEQYF.

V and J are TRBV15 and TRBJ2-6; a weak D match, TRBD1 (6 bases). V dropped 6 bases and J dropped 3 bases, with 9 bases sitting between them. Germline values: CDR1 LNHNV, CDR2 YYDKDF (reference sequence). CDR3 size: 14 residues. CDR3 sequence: CATRTGNGANVLTF. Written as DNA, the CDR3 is TGTGCCACCAGAACAGGGAATGGGGCCAACGTCCTGACTTTC.

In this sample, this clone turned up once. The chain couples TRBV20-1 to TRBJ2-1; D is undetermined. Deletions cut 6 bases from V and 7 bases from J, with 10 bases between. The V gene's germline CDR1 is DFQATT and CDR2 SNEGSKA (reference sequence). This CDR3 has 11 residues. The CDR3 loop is CSAPGRNEQFF. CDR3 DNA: TGCAGTGCCCCGGGTAGGAATGAGCAGTTCTTC.